This T cell receptor beta chain was found in a study of T cells in Graves' hyperthyroidism and ophthalmopathy. General observations from the study: Before onset, by a median of 6.5 months, the model predicted ophthalmopathy. Blood also showed most of the thyroid clonotypes that were expanded above 0.001.

The TCR beta CDR3 regions underwent amplification using RNA transcripts as the source. TCR CDR3 underwent first-round RT-PCR with the HTBI primer set. TCRdb processed the multiplex PCR reads anew with MiXCR; each CDR3 protein has one entry. Counted here are approximately 420,000 distinct CDR3 sequences, roughly 13% occurring once; the ten biggest clones make up more than 4.5%. The germline V gene encodes CDR1 DFQATT and CDR2 SNEGSKA (reference sequence). The CDR3 spans 15 residues. Trimming pared 0 bases from V and 5 bases from J, leaving 14 bases between. Remarks on this clonotype: The antigen remains unidentified.

This receptor was obtained from a woman under 30 with Graves' hyperthyroidism. The source material was blood. The chain recombines TRBV20-1 with TRBJ2-1; a possible D gene is TRBD2 (6 bases). Written as DNA, the CDR3 is TGCAGTGCTAGAGAGCCGGGGGAAATTCACAATGAGCAGTTCTTC. Residues: CSAREPGEIHNEQFF.